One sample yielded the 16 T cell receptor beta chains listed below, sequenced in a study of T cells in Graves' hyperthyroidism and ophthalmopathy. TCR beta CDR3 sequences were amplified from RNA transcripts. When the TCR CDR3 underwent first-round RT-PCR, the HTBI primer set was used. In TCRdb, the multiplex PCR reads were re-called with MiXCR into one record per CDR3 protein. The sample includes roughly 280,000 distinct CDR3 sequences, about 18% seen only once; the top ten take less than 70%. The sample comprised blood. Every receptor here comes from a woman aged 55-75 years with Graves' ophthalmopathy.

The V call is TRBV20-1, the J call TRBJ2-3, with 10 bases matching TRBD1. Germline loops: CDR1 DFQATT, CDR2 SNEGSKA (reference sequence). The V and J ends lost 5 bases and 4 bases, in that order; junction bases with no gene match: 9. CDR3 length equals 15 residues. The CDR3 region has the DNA TGCAGTGCTTTGAAGGGGACAGGGGTTCCAGATACGCAGTATTTT. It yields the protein CSALKGTGVPDTQYF.

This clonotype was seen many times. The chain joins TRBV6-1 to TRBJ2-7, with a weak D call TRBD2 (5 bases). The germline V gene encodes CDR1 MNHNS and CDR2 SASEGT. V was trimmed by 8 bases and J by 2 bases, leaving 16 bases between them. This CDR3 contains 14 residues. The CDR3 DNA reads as TGTGCCAGCTGTCCCTTGGCGGGCGCCTACGAGCAGTACTTC. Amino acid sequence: CASCPLAGAYEQYF.

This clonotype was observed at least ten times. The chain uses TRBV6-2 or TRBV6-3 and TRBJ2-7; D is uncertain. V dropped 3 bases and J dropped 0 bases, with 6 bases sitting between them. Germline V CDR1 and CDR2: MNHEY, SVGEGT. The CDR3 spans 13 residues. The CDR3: CASSYGYSYEQYF. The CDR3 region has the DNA TGTGCCAGCAGTTATGGCTACTCCTACGAGCAGTACTTC.

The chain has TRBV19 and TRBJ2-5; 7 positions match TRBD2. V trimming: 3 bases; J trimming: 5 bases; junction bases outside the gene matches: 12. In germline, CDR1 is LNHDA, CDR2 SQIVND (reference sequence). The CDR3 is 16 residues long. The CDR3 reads CASSMGWSGARETQYF. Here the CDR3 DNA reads TGTGCCAGTAGTATGGGTTGGAGCGGGGCTAGGGAGACCCAGTACTTC.

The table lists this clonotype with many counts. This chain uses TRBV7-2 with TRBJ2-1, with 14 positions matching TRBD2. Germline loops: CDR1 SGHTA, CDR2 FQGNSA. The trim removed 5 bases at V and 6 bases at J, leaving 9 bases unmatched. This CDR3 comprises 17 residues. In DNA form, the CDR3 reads TGTGCCAGCAGCCCGCGGATCGGACTAGCGGGGGGCAATGAGCAGTTCTTC. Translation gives CASSPRIGLAGGNEQFF.

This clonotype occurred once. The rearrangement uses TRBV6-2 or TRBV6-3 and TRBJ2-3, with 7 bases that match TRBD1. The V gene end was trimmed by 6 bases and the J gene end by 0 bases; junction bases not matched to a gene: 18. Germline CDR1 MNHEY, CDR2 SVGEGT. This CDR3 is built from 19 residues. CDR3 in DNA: TGTGCCAGCAGCTTCAGAACAGGGGCCAGGACCTCTAGCACAGATACGCAGTATTTT. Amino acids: CASSFRTGARTSSTDTQYF.

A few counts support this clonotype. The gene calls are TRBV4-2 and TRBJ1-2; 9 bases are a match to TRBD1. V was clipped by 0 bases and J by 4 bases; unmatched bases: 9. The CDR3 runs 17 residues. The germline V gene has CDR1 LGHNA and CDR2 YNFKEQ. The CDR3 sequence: CASSQEDFGQGFYGYTF. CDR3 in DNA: TGTGCCAGCAGCCAAGAGGATTTCGGACAGGGGTTCTATGGCTACACCTTC.

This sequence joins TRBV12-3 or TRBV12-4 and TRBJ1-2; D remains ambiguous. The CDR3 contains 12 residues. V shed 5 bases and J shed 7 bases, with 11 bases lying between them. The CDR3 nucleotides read TGTGCCAGCAGTGGAGATCAAAGTGGCTACACCTTC. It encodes CASSGDQSGYTF.

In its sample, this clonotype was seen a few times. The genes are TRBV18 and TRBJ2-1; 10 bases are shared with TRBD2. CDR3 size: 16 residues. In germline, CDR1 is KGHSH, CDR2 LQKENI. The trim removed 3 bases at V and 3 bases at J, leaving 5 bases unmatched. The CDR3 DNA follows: TGTGCCAGCTCACCGACAAGCGGGGGGGTCTACAATGAGCAGTTCTTC. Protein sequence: CASSPTSGGVYNEQFF.

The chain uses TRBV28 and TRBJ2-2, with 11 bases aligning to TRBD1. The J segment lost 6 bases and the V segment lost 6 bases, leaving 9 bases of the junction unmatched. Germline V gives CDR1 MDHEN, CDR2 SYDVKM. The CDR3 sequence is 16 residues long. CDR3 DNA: TGTGCCAGCAGCTTCTTGCCGGGACAGGGGGCCGGGGAGCTGTTTTTT. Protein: CASSFLPGQGAGELFF. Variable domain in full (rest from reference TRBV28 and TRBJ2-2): DVKVTQSSRYLVKRTGEKVFLECVQDMDHENMFWYRQDPGLGLRLIYFSYDVKMKEKGDIPEGYSVSREKKERFSLILESASTNQTSMYLCASSFLPGQGAGELFFGEGSRLTVL.

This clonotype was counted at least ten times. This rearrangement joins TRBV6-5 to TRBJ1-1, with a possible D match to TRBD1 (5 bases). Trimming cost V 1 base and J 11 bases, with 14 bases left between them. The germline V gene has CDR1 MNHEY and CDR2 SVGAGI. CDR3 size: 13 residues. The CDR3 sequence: CASSYLTAGTAFF. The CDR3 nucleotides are TGTGCCAGCAGTTACTTGACTGCAGGGACTGCTTTCTTT.

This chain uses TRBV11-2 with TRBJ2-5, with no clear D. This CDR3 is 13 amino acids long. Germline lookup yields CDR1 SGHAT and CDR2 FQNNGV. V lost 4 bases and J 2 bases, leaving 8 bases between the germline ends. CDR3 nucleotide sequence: TGTGCCAGCAGCTCCTCCAGACAAGAGACCCAGTACTTC. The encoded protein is CASSSSRQETQYF.

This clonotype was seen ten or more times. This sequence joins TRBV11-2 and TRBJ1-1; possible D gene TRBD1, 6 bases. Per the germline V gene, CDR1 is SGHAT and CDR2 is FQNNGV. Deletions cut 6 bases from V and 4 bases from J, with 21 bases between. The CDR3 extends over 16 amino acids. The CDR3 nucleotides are TGTGCCAGCAGGCTACAGACACAGGGTTTTGGCACTGAAGCTTTCTTT. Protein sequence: CASRLQTQGFGTEAFF. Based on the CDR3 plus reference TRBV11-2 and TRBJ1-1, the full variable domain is EAGVAQSPRYKIIEKRQSVAFWCNPISGHATLYWYQQILGQGPKLLIQFQNNGVVDDSQLPKDRFSAERLKGVDSTLKIQPAKLEDSAVYLCASRLQTQGFGTEAFFGQGTRLTVV.

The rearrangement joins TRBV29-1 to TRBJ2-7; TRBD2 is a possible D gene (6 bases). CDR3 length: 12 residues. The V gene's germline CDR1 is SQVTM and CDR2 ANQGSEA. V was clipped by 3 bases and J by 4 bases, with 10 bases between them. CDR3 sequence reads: CSVDGGGYEQYF. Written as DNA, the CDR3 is TGCAGCGTTGACGGGGGAGGATACGAGCAGTACTTC.

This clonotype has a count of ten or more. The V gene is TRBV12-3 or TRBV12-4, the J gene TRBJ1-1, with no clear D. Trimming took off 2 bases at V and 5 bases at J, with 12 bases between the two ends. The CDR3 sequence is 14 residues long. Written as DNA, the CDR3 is TGTGCCAGCAGTTTATGGACCGCGAAGACTGAAGCTTTCTTT. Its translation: CASSLWTAKTEAFF.

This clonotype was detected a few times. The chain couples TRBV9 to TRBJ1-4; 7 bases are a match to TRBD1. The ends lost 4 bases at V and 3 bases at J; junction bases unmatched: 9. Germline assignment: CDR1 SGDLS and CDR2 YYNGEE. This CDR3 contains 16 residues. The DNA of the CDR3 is TGTGCCAGCAGCCCATCACAGGGGAGGGCTAATGAAAAACTGTTTTTT. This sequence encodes CASSPSQGRANEKLFF.